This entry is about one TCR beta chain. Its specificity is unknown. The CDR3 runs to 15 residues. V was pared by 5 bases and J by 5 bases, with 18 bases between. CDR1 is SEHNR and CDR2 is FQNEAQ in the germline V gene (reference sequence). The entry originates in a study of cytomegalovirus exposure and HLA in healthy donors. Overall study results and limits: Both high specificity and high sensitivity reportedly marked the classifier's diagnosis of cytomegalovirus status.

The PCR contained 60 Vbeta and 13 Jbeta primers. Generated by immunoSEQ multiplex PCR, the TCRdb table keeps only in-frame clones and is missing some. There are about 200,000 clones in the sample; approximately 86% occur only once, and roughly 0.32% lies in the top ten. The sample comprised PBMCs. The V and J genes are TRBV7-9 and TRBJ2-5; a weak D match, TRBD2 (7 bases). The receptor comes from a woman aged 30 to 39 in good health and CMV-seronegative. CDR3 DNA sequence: TGTGCCAGCAGCCCCTTCAAGGGGGGGTGGGAGACCCAGTACTTC. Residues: CASSPFKGGWETQYF.